This TCR beta chain was documented in a study of ipilimumab plus nivolumab after autologous stem cell transplantation. The CDR3 is 14 amino acids. CDR1 is MNHNS and CDR2 is SASEGT in the germline V gene. Trimming at V came to 3 bases and at J to 0 bases, leaving 1 base not matched to a gene. Method: immunoSEQ multiplex PCR; TCRdb's copy keeps in-frame clones and lacks some. The sample contains approximately 5,000 clones, roughly 80% of which appear only once. The rearrangement joins TRBV6-1 to TRBJ1-1; 7 bases map to TRBD1. This specimen was PBMCs, taken in a trial of ipilimumab plus nivolumab as post-transplant consolidation. The source of this sequence is a male donor with multiple myeloma. The CDR3 loop reads CASSDRGMNTEAFF. The CDR3 region has the DNA TGTGCCAGCAGTGACAGGGGGATGAACACTGAAGCTTTCTTT.